The entry that follows covers one T cell receptor beta chain sequence. What it binds is unknown. This entry belongs to a study of shared clonotypes between healthy human individuals. Overall study results and limits: Limitation of the genetic and exposure-history diversity represented came from the few donors.

Using immunoSEQ multiplex PCR, the repertoire was profiled, and TCRdb retains in-frame clones only, with some absent. The sample shows 150,000 to 200,000 clones, 85% to 95% of them seen only once. This CDR3 is built from 16 residues. The V gene's germline CDR1 is LNHNV and CDR2 YYDKDF (reference sequence). With 0 bases removed from V and 4 bases from J, the gap between germline ends came to 15 bases. The chain uses TRBV15 and TRBJ1-2; no reliable D call. Specimen: naive CD4+ T cells sorted from blood. Subset of the sample: CD45RA+ positively selected. The receptor was isolated from a woman aged 25 to 39 in good health. As DNA, the CDR3 is TGTGCCACCAGCAGAGATATTCGGATCCCTTCCTATGGCTACACCTTC. Its protein is CATSRDIRIPSYGYTF.